This T cell receptor beta chain was found in a study of T cell repertoires in cytomegalovirus infection. Study context: It can be stated that public TCR beta signatures indicated CMV infection as well as a matching HLA type.

The V and J ends lost 3 bases and 4 bases, in that order; junction bases with no gene match: 6. Germline CDR1 and CDR2: SGHVS and FQNEAQ. The CDR3 extends over 15 amino acids. The table lists this clonotype with many counts. The antigen remains undetermined. Via MiXCR, TCRdb re-called the reads, giving one row per CDR3 protein. The sample lists 200,000 to 300,000 distinct CDR3 sequences; less than 9.5% were seen once. Study outcomes and limitations: Dominant in the ex vivo response were TCR beta clonotypes restricted by HLA-C and specific for CMV. Cumulated frequencies of public TCR beta families served to identify carriers of CMV plus the relevant HLA.

This receptor was taken from a human donor in good health (CMV status not recorded). Some clones in this sample may be carry-over from other donors' samples. Sequenced: PBMCs. The J gene is TRBJ2-5, the V gene TRBV7-8, with TRBD2 identical over 9 bases. The CDR3 region is CASSFRASGIETQYF. CDR3 nucleotide sequence: TGTGCCAGCAGCTTTAGGGCTAGCGGGATAGAGACCCAGTACTTC.